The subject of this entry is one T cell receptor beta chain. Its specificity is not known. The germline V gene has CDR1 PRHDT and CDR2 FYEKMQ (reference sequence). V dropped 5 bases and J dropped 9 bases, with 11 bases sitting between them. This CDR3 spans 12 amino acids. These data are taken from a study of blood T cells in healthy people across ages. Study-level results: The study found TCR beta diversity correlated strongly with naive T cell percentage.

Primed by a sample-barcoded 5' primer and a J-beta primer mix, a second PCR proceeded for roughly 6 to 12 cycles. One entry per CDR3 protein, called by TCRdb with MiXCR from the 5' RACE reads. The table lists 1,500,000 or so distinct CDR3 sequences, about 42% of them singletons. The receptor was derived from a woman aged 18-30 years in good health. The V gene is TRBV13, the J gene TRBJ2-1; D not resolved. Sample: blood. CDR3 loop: CASSRNEREQFF. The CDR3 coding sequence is TGTGCCAGCAGCCGTAATGAGCGTGAGCAGTTCTTC.